Listed here is a single T cell receptor (beta chain). This sample was taken from a study of blood T cell repertoires in COVID-19. Study in general: Sites across the United States, Italy and Spain contributed samples from acute and convalescent COVID-19.

From germline, CDR1 is SGHTA and CDR2 FQGTGA. With 1 base clipped from V and 5 bases from J, the junction kept 7 bases outside the gene matches. The CDR3 has 16 residues. In the authors' workflow: How many nucleated cells were present was estimated from reference gene primer amplification. The method was immunoSEQ multiplex PCR; TCRdb's version includes in-frame clones alone and lacks a portion of them. Clone size and V and J calls were adopted from that table, with D and trimming inferred from the DNA. The sample contains some 310,000 clones, 75% to 90% of which appear only once. V and J are TRBV7-3 and TRBJ2-5; 10 bases match TRBD2. The sequencing sample was made of peripheral blood. This sequence originates from a woman aged 25 to 39 with COVID-19, enrolled during active disease. CDR3: CASSLRASGRWETQYF. The DNA of the CDR3 is TGTGCCAGCAGCTTAAGAGCTAGCGGGAGATGGGAGACCCAGTACTTC. The full variable domain, its missing parts supplied by reference TRBV7-3 and TRBJ2-5, is GAGVSQTPSNKVTEKGKYVELRCDPISGHTALYWYRQSLGQGPEFLIYFQGTGAADDSGLPNDRFFAVRPEGSVSTLKIQRTERGDSAVYLCASSLRASGRWETQYFGPGTRLLVL.